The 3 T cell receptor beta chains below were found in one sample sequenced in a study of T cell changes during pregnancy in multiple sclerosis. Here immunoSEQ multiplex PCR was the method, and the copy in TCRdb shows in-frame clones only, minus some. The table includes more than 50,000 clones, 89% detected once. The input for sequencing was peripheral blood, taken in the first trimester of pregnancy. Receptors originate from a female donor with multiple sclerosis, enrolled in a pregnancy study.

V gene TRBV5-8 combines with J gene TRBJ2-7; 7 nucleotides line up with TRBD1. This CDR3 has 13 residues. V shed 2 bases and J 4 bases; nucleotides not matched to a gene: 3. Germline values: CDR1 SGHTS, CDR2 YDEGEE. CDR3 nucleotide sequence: TGTGCCAGCAGCTTTGACAGGGATTACGAGCAGTACTTC. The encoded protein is CASSFDRDYEQYF.

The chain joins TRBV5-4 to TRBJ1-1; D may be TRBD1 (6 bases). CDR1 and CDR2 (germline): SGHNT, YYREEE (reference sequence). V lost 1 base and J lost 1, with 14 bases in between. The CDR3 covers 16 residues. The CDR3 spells CASSLNIGGTNTEAFF. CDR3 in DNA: TGTGCCAGCAGCTTGAATATAGGGGGAACGAACACTGAAGCTTTCTTT.

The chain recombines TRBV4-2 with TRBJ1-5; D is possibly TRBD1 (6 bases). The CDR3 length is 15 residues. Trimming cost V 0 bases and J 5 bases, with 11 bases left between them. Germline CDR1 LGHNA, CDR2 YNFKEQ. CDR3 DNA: TGTGCCAGCAGCCAAGATGGGGGGGCGGATCAGCCCCAGCATTTT. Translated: CASSQDGGADQPQHF.